This T cell receptor beta chain comes out of a study of high-grade serous ovarian cancer treatment subgroups. Overall study context: On average, approximately 14,000 reads and roughly 7,700 unique TCR beta rearrangements were obtained per sample. Findings and limits, study-wide: Repertoire similarity ranged roughly 0.095 to 0.8 between tumors of one patient.

In regard to this clone: Its cognate antigen is unknown.

Tumor samples were taken before definitive surgery or chemotherapy. The assay was immunoSEQ multiplex PCR, and TCRdb's table has in-frame clones only and misses some. The table includes over 1,500 clones, around 79% detected once. The specimen sequenced was tumor tissue. This receptor was identified in a human donor with high-grade serous ovarian cancer.

CDR3 sequence: CACRKRVGNTEAFF. The CDR3 nucleotides are TGTGCCTGCCGGAAGAGGGTAGGGAACACTGAAGCTTTCTTT. This rearrangement joins TRBV30 to TRBJ1-1; the D is unclear. V was pared by 6 bases and J by 1 base, with 15 bases between. Germline V gene data show CDR1 as GTSNPN and CDR2 as SVGIG (reference sequence). This CDR3 has 14 residues.